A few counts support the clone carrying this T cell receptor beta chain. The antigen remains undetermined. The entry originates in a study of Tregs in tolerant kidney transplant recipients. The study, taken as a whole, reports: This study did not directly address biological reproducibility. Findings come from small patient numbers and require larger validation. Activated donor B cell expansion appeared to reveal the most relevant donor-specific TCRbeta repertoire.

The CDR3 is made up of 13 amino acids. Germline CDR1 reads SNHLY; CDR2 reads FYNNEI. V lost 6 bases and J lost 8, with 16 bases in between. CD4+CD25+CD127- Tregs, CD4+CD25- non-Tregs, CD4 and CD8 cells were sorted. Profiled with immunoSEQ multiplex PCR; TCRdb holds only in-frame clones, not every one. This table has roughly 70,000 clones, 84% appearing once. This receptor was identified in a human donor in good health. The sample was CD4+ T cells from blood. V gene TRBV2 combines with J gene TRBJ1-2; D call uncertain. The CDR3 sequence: CASSPVGVTGYTF. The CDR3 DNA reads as TGTGCCAGCAGCCCGGTGGGCGTGACAGGCTACACCTTC.